The sample holds a few counts of the clone carrying this TCR beta chain. Its cognate antigen is unknown. The record originates from a study of T cell repertoires in cytomegalovirus infection. Study-wide context: HLA-B-restricted CMV epitopes that are well studied, plus recently identified HLA-C-restricted ones, were used by the study. A matching HLA type, together with CMV infection, was signaled by public TCR beta signatures.

Findings and caveats of the study: Dominant in the ex vivo response were TCR beta clonotypes restricted by HLA-C and specific for CMV. Accumulated public TCR beta family frequency recognized individuals carrying CMV together with the relevant HLA.

TCRdb re-called the reads with MiXCR, one entry per CDR3 protein. The profile shows some 590,000 distinct CDR3 sequences, around two fifths of them singletons. The sequence derives from a human donor in good health (CMV status not recorded). Some clones in this sample may be carry-over from other donors' samples. Sequenced here: cultured PBMCs, sampled from culture after CMV antigen stimulation.

DNA for the CDR3: TGTGCCAGCAGCCCCGATCCCACAGATACGCAGTATTTT. It yields the protein CASSPDPTDTQYF. The V gene is TRBV5-5, the J gene TRBJ2-3; D unclear. V was clipped by 4 bases and J by 2 bases, with 8 bases between them. The germline V gene has CDR1 SGHKS and CDR2 YYEKEE (reference sequence). The CDR3 covers 13 residues.